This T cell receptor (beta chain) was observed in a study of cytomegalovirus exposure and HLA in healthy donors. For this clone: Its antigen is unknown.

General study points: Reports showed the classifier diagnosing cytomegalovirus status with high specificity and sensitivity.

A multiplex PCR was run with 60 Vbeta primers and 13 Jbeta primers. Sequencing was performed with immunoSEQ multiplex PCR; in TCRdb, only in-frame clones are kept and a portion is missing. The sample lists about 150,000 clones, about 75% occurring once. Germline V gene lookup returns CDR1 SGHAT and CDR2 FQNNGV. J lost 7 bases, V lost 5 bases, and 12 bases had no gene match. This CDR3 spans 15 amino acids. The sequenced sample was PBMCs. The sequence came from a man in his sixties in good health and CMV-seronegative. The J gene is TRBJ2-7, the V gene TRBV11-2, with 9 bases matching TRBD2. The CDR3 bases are TGTGCCAGCAGCCTCGGTGTAGCGGGGGTGAGTGAGCAGTACTTC. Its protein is CASSLGVAGVSEQYF.